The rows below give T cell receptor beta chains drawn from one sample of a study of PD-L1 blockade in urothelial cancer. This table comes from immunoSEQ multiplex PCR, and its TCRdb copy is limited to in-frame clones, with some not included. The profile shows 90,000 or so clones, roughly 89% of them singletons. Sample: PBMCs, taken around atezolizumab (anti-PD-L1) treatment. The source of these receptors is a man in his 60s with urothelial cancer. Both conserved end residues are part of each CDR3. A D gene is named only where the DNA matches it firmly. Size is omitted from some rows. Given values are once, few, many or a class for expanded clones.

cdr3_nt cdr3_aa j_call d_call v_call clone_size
TGTGCCAGCAGTTCACAGGGGCTTTCCACAGATACGCAGTATTTT CASSSQGLSTDTQYF TRBJ2-3 TRBD1 TRBV28 once
TGTGCCAGCAGTGAACGACAGGGGGCGACCGGGGAGCTGTTTTTT CASSERQGATGELFF TRBJ2-2 TRBD1 TRBV2 -
TGTGCCACCAGCAGAGATACAGGGGGCGAGTTGCTGACCGGCTCCCTCCACTTT CATSRDTGGELLTGSLHF TRBJ1-6 TRBD1 TRBV15 -
TGCAGCGGGAAAAGACTAGCGGGAGGATGGGGCACAGATACGCAGTATTTT CSGKRLAGGWGTDTQYF TRBJ2-3 TRBD2 TRBV29-1 -
TGCGCCAGCAGACCGACTAGCGGGTACGAGCAGTACTTC CASRPTSGYEQYF TRBJ2-7 TRBD2 TRBV5-1 -
TGTGCCAGTAGTATTATCGCAGGGGGCACGACTGAAGCTTTCTTT CASSIIAGGTTEAFF TRBJ1-1 TRBD1 TRBV19 -
TGTGCCAGCAGTTCTACTAGCGGGGTCACCGGGGAGCTGTTTTTT CASSSTSGVTGELFF TRBJ2-2 TRBD2 TRBV6-6 -
TGTGCCAGCAGCGTAAGACCGTACGGACTAGCGGGAGGCCTATCCGTTGAAGATACGCAGTATTTT CASSVRPYGLAGGLSVEDTQYF TRBJ2-3 TRBD2 TRBV9 -
TGTGCCAGCAGGACCCGGACAGGACAACCGACCATCCAAGAGACCCAGTACTTC CASRTRTGQPTIQETQYF TRBJ2-5 TRBD1 TRBV28 -
TGCGCCAGCAGCTTGCCCGGACAGGGCTACGAGCAGTACTTC CASSLPGQGYEQYF TRBJ2-7 TRBD1 TRBV5-1 -
TGTGCCAGCAGTCCCCAAGAAAACAGGGCTGATGGTGTGGAAAAACTGTTTTTT CASSPQENRADGVEKLFF TRBJ1-4 - TRBV28 few
TGTGCCAGCAGCTTAGCGTTTATGTTCGGCGGGAGCACAGATACGCAGTATTTT CASSLAFMFGGSTDTQYF TRBJ2-3 - TRBV7-2 -
TGTGCCAGCTCACCACCGTCGGGACAGGGGTCCTACGAGCAGTACTTC CASSPPSGQGSYEQYF TRBJ2-7 TRBD1 TRBV18 -
TGTGCCACCAGCAGAGATCGGGGGTATGAGCAGTTCTTC CATSRDRGYEQFF TRBJ2-1 - TRBV15 once
TGTGCCAGCAGCTCGAAGGGACAGCAGCTGGAGACCCAGTACTTC CASSSKGQQLETQYF TRBJ2-5 TRBD1 TRBV7-9 -
TGTGCCAGCAGCCGGGGGGAGACAGGGGGTGGCGAGCAGTACTTC CASSRGETGGGEQYF TRBJ2-7 TRBD1 TRBV7-6 -
TGTGCCAGCAGCCCAGAGTCAGGGGGCGGCTACACCTTC CASSPESGGGYTF TRBJ1-2 TRBD1 TRBV7-2 -
TGTGCCAGCAGTGGTAGAAGCACTAGCACAGATACGCAGTATTTT CASSGRSTSTDTQYF TRBJ2-3 - TRBV7-2 -
TGTGCCAGTAGACAAAACAGGGGGGCGAACACTGAAGCTTTCTTT CASRQNRGANTEAFF TRBJ1-1 TRBD1 TRBV19 -
TGTGCCTGGACTGGGGGCAGTGGCTACACCTTC CAWTGGSGYTF TRBJ1-2 - TRBV30 -
TGTGCCTCCGCATGGGGAGTTTCACCCCTCCACTTT CASAWGVSPLHF TRBJ1-6 - TRBV30 -
TGTGCCAGCACCGGGACAGGTCGGGCTTTCTTT CASTGTGRAFF TRBJ1-1 TRBD1 TRBV2 -
TGTGCCAGCAGTGAACCAGCGGGCGTTTTTGCCGGGGAGCTGTTTTTT CASSEPAGVFAGELFF TRBJ2-2 - TRBV6-1 -
TGTGCCAGCAGCTTATATAGTGAAGCTTTCTTT CASSLYSEAFF TRBJ1-1 - TRBV7-9 few
TGTGCCAGCAGCTTAGAGGGGGTGGATCAGCCCCAGCATTTT CASSLEGVDQPQHF TRBJ1-5 - TRBV7-9 -
TGTGCCAGCAGTGAATTAGGACCCCCGGGGAGGTCCCATTTT CASSELGPPGRSHF TRBJ2-2 - TRBV25-1 -
TGTGCCAGCAGTGAATTCAAAACGACTACCGGAGCTTTCTTT CASSEFKTTTGAFF TRBJ1-1 - TRBV25-1 -